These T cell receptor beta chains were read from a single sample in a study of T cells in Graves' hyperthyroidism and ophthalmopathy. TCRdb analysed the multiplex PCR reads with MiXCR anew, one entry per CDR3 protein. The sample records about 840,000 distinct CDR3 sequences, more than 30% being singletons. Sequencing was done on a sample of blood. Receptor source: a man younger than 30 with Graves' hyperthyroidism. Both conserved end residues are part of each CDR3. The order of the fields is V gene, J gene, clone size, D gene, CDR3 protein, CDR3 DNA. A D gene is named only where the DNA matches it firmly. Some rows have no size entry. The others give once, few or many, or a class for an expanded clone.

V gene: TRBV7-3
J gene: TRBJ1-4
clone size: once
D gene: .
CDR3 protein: CASSLLAGDNEKLFF
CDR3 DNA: TGTGCCAGCAGCTTATTAGCTGGGGATAATGAAAAACTGTTTTTT

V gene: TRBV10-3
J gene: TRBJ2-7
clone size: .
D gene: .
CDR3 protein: CAISEELDSSSYEQYF
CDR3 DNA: TGTGCCATCAGTGAGGAGCTGGACAGCAGCTCCTACGAGCAGTACTTC

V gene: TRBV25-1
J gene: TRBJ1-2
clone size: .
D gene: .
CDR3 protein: CASSEGWSDGYTF
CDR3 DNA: TGTGCCAGCAGTGAAGGGTGGAGCGACGGCTACACCTTC

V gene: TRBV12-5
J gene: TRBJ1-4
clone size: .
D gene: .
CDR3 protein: CASGLTPSQEEKLFF
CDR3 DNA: TGTGCTAGTGGTTTGACCCCTTCACAGGAGGAAAAACTGTTTTTT

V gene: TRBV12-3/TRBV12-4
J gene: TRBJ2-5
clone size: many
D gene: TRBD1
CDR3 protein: CASSWGQRETQYF
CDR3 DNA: TGTGCCAGCAGCTGGGGACAGAGAGAGACCCAGTACTTC

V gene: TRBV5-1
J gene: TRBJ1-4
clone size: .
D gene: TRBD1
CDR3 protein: CASSLQDRVYEKLFF
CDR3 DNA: TGTGCCAGCAGCTTGCAGGACAGGGTTTATGAAAAACTGTTTTTT

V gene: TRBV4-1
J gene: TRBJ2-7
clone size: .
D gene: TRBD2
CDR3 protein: CASSGTSGLYEQYF
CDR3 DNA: TGCGCCAGCAGCGGGACTAGCGGGCTTTACGAGCAGTACTTC

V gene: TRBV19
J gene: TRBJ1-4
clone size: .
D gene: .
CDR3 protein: CASGHQKGEKLFF
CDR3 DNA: TGTGCCAGTGGGCATCAAAAAGGTGAAAAACTGTTTTTT

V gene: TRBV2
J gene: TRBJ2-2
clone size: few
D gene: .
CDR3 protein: CASSQGYYTGELFF
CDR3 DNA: TGTGCCAGCAGCCAGGGATATTACACCGGGGAGCTGTTTTTT

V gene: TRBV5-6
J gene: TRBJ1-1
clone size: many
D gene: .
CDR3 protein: CASSYPANTEAFF
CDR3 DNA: TGTGCCAGCAGCTACCCTGCGAACACTGAAGCTTTCTTT

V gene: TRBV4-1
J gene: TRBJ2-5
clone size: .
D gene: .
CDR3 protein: CASSQEAGGTTVSF
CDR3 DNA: TGTGCCAGCAGCCAAGAGGCTGGCGGGACGACTGTCTCCTTC

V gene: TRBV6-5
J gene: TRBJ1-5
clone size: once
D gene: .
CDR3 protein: CASSYSPGGRKGQPQHF
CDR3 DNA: TGTGCCAGCAGTTACTCTCCCGGCGGGAGGAAGGGTCAGCCCCAGCATTTT

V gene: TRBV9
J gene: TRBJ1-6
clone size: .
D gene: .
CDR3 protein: CASSHPPGLGSPLHF
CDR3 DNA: TGTGCCAGCAGCCACCCGCCCGGGCTCGGGTCACCCCTCCACTTT

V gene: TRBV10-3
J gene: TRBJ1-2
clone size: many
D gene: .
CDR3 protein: CAISVLQGSYGYTF
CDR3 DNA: TGTGCCATCAGTGTGCTGCAGGGAAGTTATGGCTACACCTTC

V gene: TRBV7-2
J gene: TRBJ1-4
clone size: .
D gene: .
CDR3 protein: CASSTAGQRNEKLFF
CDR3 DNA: TGTGCCAGCAGCACAGCAGGACAGCGTAATGAAAAACTGTTTTTT

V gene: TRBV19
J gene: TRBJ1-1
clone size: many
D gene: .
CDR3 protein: CASGLQSEAFF
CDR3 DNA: TGTGCCAGTGGCCTTCAGAGCGAAGCTTTCTTT

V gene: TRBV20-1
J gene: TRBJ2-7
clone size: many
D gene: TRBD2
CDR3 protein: CSARDQRGNIDEQYF
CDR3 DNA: TGCAGTGCTAGAGATCAGCGGGGAAACATAGACGAGCAGTACTTC

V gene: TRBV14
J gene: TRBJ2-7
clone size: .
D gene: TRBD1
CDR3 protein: CASSPGQASSYERYF
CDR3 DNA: TGTGCCAGCAGCCCGGGACAGGCAAGCTCCTACGAGCGGTACTTC

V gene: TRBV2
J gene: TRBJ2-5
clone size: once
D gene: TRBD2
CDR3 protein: CASSYTLAASLKETQYF
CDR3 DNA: TGTGCCAGCAGTTACACCCTAGCGGCCTCCCTAAAAGAGACCCAGTACTTC

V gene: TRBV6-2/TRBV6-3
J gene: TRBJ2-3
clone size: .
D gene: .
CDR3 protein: CASSYQADTQYF
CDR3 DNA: TGTGCCAGCAGTTACCAGGCAGATACGCAGTATTTT

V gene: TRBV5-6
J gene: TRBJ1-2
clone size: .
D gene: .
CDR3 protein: CASSLGQGTGRNGYTF
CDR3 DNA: TGTGCCAGCAGCTTGGGGCAGGGGACCGGGCGGAATGGCTACACCTTC

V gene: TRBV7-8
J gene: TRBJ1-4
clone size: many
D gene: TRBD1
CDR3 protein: CASSLDRGRGEKLFF
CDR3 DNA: TGTGCCAGCAGCTTAGACAGGGGGCGGGGTGAAAAACTGTTTTTT

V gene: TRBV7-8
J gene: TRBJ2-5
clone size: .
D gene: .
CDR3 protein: CASSGGGPKRETQYF
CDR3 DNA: TGTGCCAGCAGCGGAGGAGGGCCAAAGCGGGAGACCCAGTACTTC

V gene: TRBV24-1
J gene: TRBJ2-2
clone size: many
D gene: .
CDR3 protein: CATSDSGVPNTGELFF
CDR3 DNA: TGTGCCACCAGTGATTCGGGGGTCCCTAACACCGGGGAGCTGTTTTTT

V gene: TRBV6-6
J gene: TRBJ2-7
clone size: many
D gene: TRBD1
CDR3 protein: CASIPGTEIYEQYF
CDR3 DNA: TGTGCCAGCATTCCCGGGACAGAGATCTACGAGCAGTACTTC

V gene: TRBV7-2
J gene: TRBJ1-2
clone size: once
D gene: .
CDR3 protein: CASSLGSLRGDYGYTF
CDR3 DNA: TGTGCCAGCAGCTTAGGGTCCTTGCGGGGTGACTATGGCTACACCTTC

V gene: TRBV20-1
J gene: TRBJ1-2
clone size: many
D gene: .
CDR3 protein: CSASRQTADGYTF
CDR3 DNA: TGCAGTGCTAGTAGACAGACCGCCGACGGCTACACCTTC

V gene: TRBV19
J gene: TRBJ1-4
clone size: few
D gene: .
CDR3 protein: CASSITRHNEKLFF
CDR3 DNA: TGTGCCAGTAGTATAACCCGCCATAATGAAAAACTGTTTTTT

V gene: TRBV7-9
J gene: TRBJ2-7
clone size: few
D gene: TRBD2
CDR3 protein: CASSRFTAGVGEQYF
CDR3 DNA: TGTGCCAGCAGCCGATTTACCGCGGGGGTGGGAGAGCAGTACTTC

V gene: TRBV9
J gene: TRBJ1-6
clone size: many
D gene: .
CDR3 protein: CASSVGGDGNSPLHF
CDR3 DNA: TGTGCCAGCAGCGTAGGCGGGGACGGTAATTCACCCCTCCACTTT

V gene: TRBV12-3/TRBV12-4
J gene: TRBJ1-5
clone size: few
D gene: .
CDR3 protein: CASSWTVGGQPQHF
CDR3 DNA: TGTGCCAGCAGTTGGACTGTCGGAGGTCAGCCCCAGCATTTT

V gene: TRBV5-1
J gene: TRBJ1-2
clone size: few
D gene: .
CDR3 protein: CASSLQDTNYGYTF
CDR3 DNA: TGCGCCAGCAGCTTGCAGGACACTAACTATGGCTACACCTTC

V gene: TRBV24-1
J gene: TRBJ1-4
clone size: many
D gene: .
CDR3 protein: CATSDSGRNEKLFF
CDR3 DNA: TGTGCCACCAGTGATTCGGGACGGAATGAAAAACTGTTTTTT

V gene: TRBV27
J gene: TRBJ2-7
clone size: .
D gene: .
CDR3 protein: CASSFNRLAEQYF
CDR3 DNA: TGTGCCAGCAGTTTCAACAGGCTCGCCGAGCAGTACTTC

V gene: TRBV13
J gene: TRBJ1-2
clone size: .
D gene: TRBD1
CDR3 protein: CASSLGLQGGGGYTF
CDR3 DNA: TGTGCCAGCAGCTTAGGCCTCCAGGGGGGAGGGGGCTACACCTTC

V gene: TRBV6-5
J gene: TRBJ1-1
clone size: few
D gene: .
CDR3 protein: CASSYEWETEAFF
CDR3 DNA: TGTGCCAGCAGTTACGAGTGGGAAACTGAAGCTTTCTTT

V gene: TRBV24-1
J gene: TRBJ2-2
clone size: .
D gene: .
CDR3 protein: CATSGPSGGQTGELFF
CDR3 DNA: TGTGCCACCAGTGGTCCTTCCGGAGGACAAACCGGGGAGCTGTTTTTT

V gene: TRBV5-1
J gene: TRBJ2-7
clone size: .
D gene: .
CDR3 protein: CASSLEGAYEQCF
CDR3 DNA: TGCGCCAGCAGCTTGGAGGGTGCCTACGAGCAGTGCTTC

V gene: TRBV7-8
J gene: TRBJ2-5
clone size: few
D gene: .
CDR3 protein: CASSLLIMSYQETQYF
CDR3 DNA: TGTGCCAGCAGCTTACTTATTATGTCGTACCAAGAGACCCAGTACTTC

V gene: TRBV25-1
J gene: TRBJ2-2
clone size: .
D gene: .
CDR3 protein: CASTRGAVNTGELFF
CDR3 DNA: TGTGCCAGCACTAGGGGCGCCGTGAACACCGGGGAGCTGTTTTTT

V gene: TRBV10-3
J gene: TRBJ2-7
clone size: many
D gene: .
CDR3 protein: CAISAHGGDYEQYF
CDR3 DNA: TGTGCCATCAGCGCTCACGGCGGAGACTACGAGCAGTACTTC

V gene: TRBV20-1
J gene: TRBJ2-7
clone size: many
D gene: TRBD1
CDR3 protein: CSARGGTGGRYEQYF
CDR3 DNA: TGCAGTGCTAGAGGAGGGACAGGGGGCCGATACGAGCAGTACTTC

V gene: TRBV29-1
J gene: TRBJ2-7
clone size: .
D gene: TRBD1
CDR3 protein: CSMAPGQGAEQYF
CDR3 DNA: TGCAGCATGGCCCCGGGACAGGGAGCCGAGCAGTACTTC

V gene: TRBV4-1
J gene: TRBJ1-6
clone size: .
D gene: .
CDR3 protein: CASRSWTGRGNSPLHF
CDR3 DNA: TGCGCCAGCAGGAGCTGGACGGGGCGAGGGAATTCACCCCTCCACTTT

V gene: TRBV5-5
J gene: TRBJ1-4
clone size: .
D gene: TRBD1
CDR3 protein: CASRQEGGVEKLFF
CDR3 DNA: TGTGCCAGCAGACAGGAAGGGGGCGTAGAAAAACTGTTTTTT

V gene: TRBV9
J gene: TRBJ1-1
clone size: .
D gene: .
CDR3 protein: CTSSPLGTEAFF
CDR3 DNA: TGTACCAGCAGCCCCCTGGGGACTGAAGCTTTCTTT

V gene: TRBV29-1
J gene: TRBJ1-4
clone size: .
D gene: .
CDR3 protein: CSVEGGRFEKLFF
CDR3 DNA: TGCAGCGTGGAGGGGGGGAGGTTTGAAAAACTGTTTTTT

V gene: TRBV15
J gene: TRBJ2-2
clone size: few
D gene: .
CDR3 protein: CATSSLKLGYTGELFF
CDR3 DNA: TGTGCCACCAGCAGTCTTAAATTAGGCTACACCGGGGAGCTGTTTTTT

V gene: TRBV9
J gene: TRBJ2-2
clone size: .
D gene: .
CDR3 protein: CASSVRVTGELFF
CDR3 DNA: TGTGCCAGCAGCGTACGGGTCACCGGGGAGCTGTTTTTT

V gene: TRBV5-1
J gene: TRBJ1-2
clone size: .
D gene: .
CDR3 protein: CASSPGGPPANYGYTF
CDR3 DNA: TGTGCCAGCAGCCCCGGGGGACCTCCAGCTAACTATGGCTACACCTTC

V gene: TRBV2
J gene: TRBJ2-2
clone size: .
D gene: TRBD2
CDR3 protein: CASTALAGGRVVAGELFF
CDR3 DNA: TGTGCCAGCACCGCTCTAGCGGGGGGGCGAGTGGTGGCCGGGGAGCTGTTTTTT

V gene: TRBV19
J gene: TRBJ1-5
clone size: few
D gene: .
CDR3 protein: CASSIVPGGHQPQHF
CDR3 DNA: TGTGCCAGTAGTATTGTGCCCGGGGGGCATCAGCCCCAGCATTTT

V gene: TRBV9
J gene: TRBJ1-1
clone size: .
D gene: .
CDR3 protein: CASSPQNGAEAFF
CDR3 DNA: TGTGCCAGCAGCCCGCAGAACGGGGCTGAAGCTTTCTTT

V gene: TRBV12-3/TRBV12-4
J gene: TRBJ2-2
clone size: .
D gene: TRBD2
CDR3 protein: CASKLAGLDELFF
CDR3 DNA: TGTGCCAGCAAGTTAGCGGGTCTTGACGAGCTGTTTTTT

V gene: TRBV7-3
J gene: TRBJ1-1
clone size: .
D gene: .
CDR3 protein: CASGLSRNTEAFF
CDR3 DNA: TGTGCCAGCGGCCTCTCAAGGAACACTGAAGCCTTCTTT

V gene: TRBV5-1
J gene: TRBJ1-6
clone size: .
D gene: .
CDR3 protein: CASSWGLPGASSYNSPLHF
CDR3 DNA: TGCGCCAGCAGCTGGGGACTTCCGGGAGCTAGCTCCTATAATTCACCCCTCCACTTT